This TCR beta chain was observed in a study of cytomegalovirus exposure and HLA in healthy donors. Germline V gene data show CDR1 as MGHRA and CDR2 as YSYEKL. Trimming took 4 bases from V and 8 from J, leaving 17 bases between them. The CDR3 has 15 residues. Use of 60 Vbeta and 13 Jbeta primers characterized the PCR. Data came from immunoSEQ multiplex PCR; TCRdb stores just in-frame clones and leaves some out. Of some 98,000 clones in the sample, around four fifths were seen once. Note on this clone: Its target is not known.

Study conclusions and caveats: Later genetic work tied a missense DCLRE1C variant to beta-chain V and J trimming. Investigators reported under 200 TCR beta chains as tied to cytomegalovirus.

The sample taken for sequencing was PBMCs. This sequence was found in a female donor in good health and CMV-seropositive. The V call is TRBV4-1, the J call TRBJ1-4; D is perhaps TRBD1 (5 bases). The CDR3 sequence is CASSPGDRAGEKLFF. The CDR3 DNA reads as TGCGCCAGCAGCCCGGGGGACCGAGCCGGAGAAAAACTGTTTTTT.